A single sample is the source of the 30 T cell receptor beta chains below, sequenced in a study of CD8 T cells in ankylosing spondylitis. TCRdb passed the 5' RACE reads through MiXCR, listing each CDR3 protein once. This sample carries about 250,000 distinct CDR3 sequences, 32% of them seen once, and the ten largest clones take approximately 4.4%. The sample comprised blood, either unsorted or a sorted T cell fraction (not recorded which). The receptors derive from a male donor with ankylosing spondylitis or in good health (not recorded which).

This clonotype was seen a few times. The chain joins TRBV9 to TRBJ1-2; 9 bases map to TRBD1. The V gene end was trimmed by 0 bases and the J gene end by 4 bases; junction bases not matched to a gene: 4. This CDR3 has 15 residues. Germline CDR1 SGDLS, CDR2 YYNGEE. Here the CDR3 DNA reads TGTGCCAGCAGCGTAGGTGGACAGGGGCGCTATGGCTACACCTTC. The encoded protein is CASSVGGQGRYGYTF.

V usage is TRBV7-6 and J usage is TRBJ2-1; tentative D call: TRBD1 (5 bases). CDR3 size: 17 residues. V lost 5 bases to trimming and J lost 3 bases, with 20 bases between them. Germline V CDR1 and CDR2: SGHVS, FNYEAQ. This CDR3 is CASSPNTVGVYYNEQFF. Written as DNA, the CDR3 is TGTGCCAGCAGCCCCAACACCGTAGGGGTTTACTACAATGAGCAGTTCTTC. Variable domain in full (rest from reference TRBV7-6 and TRBJ2-1): GAGVSQSPRYKVTKRGQDVALRCDPISGHVSLYWYRQALGQGPEFLTYFNYEAQQDKSGLPNDRFSAERPEGSISTLTIQRTEQRDSAMYRCASSPNTVGVYYNEQFFGPGTRLTVL.

The chain recombines TRBV2 with TRBJ2-3; a possible D gene is TRBD2 (5 bases). Germline CDR1 reads SNHLY; CDR2 reads FYNNEI. V was pared by 2 bases and J by 5 bases, with 20 bases between. The CDR3 length is 17 residues. The CDR3 DNA reads TGTGCCAGCAGTGAAAGCGAGCGGAGGTGGAGTATAGATACGCAGTATTTT. It translates to CASSESERRWSIDTQYF.

This clonotype was detected a few times. The chain carries TRBV6-1 and TRBJ2-3; 7 positions match TRBD1. With 5 bases clipped from V and 0 bases from J, the junction kept 5 bases outside the gene matches. The CDR3 consists of 15 residues. The germline CDR1 and CDR2 sequences are MNHNS and SASEGT. CDR3 coding DNA: TGTGCCAGCAGTCTCCTGACAGGGAGCACAGATACGCAGTATTTT. Its translation: CASSLLTGSTDTQYF.

The genes are TRBV5-1 and TRBJ2-5, with TRBD1 matching 7 bases. V trimming: 4 bases; J trimming: 4 bases; junction bases outside the gene matches: 4. CDR1 SGHRS and CDR2 YFSETQ come from the germline V gene. CDR3 length: 13 amino acids. In DNA form, the CDR3 reads TGCGCCAGCAGCGACAGGGTTTCAGAGACCCAGTACTTC. It codes for CASSDRVSETQYF.

There are a few counts of this clonotype. The chain recombines TRBV6-1 with TRBJ1-1; unclear D gene. Germline values: CDR1 MNHNS, CDR2 SASEGT. Between the trimmed V and J ends, which lost 10 bases and 4 bases, there was a span of 16 bases. The CDR3 loop spans 13 amino acids. CDR3 in amino acids: CATWNSWSTEAFF. CDR3 nucleotides: TGTGCCACCTGGAACTCGTGGTCCACTGAAGCTTTCTTT.

The chain carries TRBV5-1 and TRBJ1-3; weak D call: TRBD1 (5 bases). The CDR3 covers 15 residues. Trimming removed 3 bases from V and 0 bases from J, with 10 bases in between. Germline V CDR1 and CDR2: SGHRS, YFSETQ. CDR3 DNA sequence: TGCGCCAGCAGCTCGGACGGACACTCTGGAAACACCATATATTTT. The encoded protein is CASSSDGHSGNTIYF.

This clonotype was seen more than once but under ten times. The chain couples TRBV20-1 to TRBJ2-3; D uncertain. The V end lost 6 bases, the J end lost 0 bases, and 13 bases lay between the germline ends. The CDR3 is 14 amino acids. The germline V gene has CDR1 DFQATT and CDR2 SNEGSKA (reference sequence). For the CDR3, the DNA is TGCAGTGCCCTGGGTCATCCTAGCACAGATACGCAGTATTTT. Protein: CSALGHPSTDTQYF.

The chain carries TRBV28 and TRBJ2-1, with D perhaps matching TRBD2 (5 bases). Between the trimmed V and J ends, which lost 6 bases and 7 bases, there was a span of 10 bases. Germline V gives CDR1 MDHEN, CDR2 SYDVKM. CDR3 length: 12 residues. CDR3 DNA sequence: TGTGCCAGCAGGCGAGGGCGAAATGAGCAGTTCTTC. It encodes CASRRGRNEQFF.

The chain employs TRBV9 and TRBJ2-3, with 9 nucleotides matching TRBD2. The V and J ends lost 4 bases and 4 bases, in that order; junction bases with no gene match: 7. Looked up from germline, CDR1 is SGDLS and CDR2 is YYNGEE. The CDR3 is made up of 15 amino acids. The CDR3 region is CASSSRGGWADTQYF. In nucleotides, the CDR3 is TGTGCCAGCAGCTCGCGGGGGGGCTGGGCAGATACGCAGTATTTT.

The chain carries TRBV5-1 and TRBJ2-1; D not resolved. V was trimmed by 0 bases and J by 5 bases, leaving 12 bases between them. CDR1 is SGHRS, CDR2 YFSETQ, per germline. The CDR3 covers 15 residues. CDR3 protein: CASSLVVYGDNEQFF. DNA for the CDR3: TGCGCCAGCAGCTTGGTAGTATACGGCGACAATGAGCAGTTCTTC.

This sequence joins TRBV20-1 and TRBJ2-1; weak D call: TRBD2 (7 bases). CDR3 size: 15 residues. Per the germline V gene, CDR1 is DFQATT and CDR2 is SNEGSKA (reference sequence). Deletions cut 1 base from V and 2 bases from J, with 12 bases between. This chain's CDR3 is CSARVRGGAYNEQFF. Here the CDR3 DNA reads TGCAGTGCTAGAGTTAGGGGGGGGGCCTACAATGAGCAGTTCTTC.

This clonotype was counted a few times. The chain carries TRBV29-1 and TRBJ2-1, with D possibly being TRBD1 (5 bases). This CDR3 region has 14 residues. V was cut by 6 bases and J by 5 bases, with 17 bases left in between. Germline V CDR1 and CDR2: SQVTM, ANQGSEA. The CDR3 sequence: CSVARTTLNNEQFF. Written as DNA, the CDR3 is TGCAGCGTCGCCCGGACAACCTTGAACAATGAGCAGTTCTTC.

The rearrangement uses TRBV29-1 and TRBJ2-6; TRBD1 aligns across 11 bases. Trimming cost V 7 bases and J 4 bases; bases outside gene matches: 18. CDR3 length: 19 residues. The germline CDR1 and CDR2 sequences are SQVTM and ANQGSEA. CDR3: CSAYVAMDRGPPGANVLTF. DNA of the CDR3: TGCAGCGCCTACGTGGCGATGGACAGGGGGCCCCCCGGGGCCAACGTCCTGACTTTC.

There are a few counts of this clonotype. V gene TRBV20-1 combines with J gene TRBJ2-1, with unresolved D. The CDR3 runs to 16 residues. CDR1 and CDR2 (germline): DFQATT, SNEGSKA (reference sequence). Trimming removed 1 base at V and 2 bases at J, with 15 bases between. CDR3 sequence reads: CSARGSTRNTYNEQFF. DNA of the CDR3: TGCAGTGCTAGAGGGTCTACCCGGAATACCTACAATGAGCAGTTCTTC.

The chain has TRBV7-3 and TRBJ2-1, with D maybe TRBD2 (6 bases). Trimming cost V 1 base and J 10 bases, with 14 bases left between them. The germline CDR1 and CDR2 sequences are SGHTA and FQGTGA. The length of the CDR3 is 14 residues. CDR3 nucleotides: TGTGCCAGCAGCTTAAATGCAGGGACTCAGGAGCAGTTCTTC. This codes for CASSLNAGTQEQFF.

J is TRBJ1-6 and V is TRBV4-1; D gene uncertain. Germline V gives CDR1 MGHRA, CDR2 YSYEKL. The V and J ends lost 1 base and 7 bases respectively, with 14 bases between them. The CDR3 totals 16 residues. The CDR3 loop is CASSQVGGSLNSPLHF. For the CDR3, the DNA is TGCGCCAGCAGCCAAGTCGGCGGCAGCCTGAATTCACCCCTCCACTTT.

Only a few counts were recorded for this clonotype. The rearrangement links TRBV6-5 to TRBJ1-1, with a possible D match to TRBD1 (5 bases). The CDR3 loop spans 14 amino acids. The V end was cut by 4 bases, the J end by 6 bases, with 15 bases between. CDR1 is MNHEY and CDR2 is SVGAGI in the germline V gene. DNA of the CDR3: TGTGCCAGCAGTTCTACGGGGGGGGGTTCTGAAGCTTTCTTT. This translates into CASSSTGGGSEAFF.

Turning to this clonotype: This CDR3 is missing its conserved last phenylalanine or tryptophan, likely due to a read error. The rearrangement links TRBV6-1 to TRBJ1-5; no clear D. The CDR3 is 14 amino acids. Germline V gene data show CDR1 as MNHNS and CDR2 as SASEGT. V was clipped by 6 bases and J by 5 bases, with 14 bases between them. The CDR3 spells CASRRAGGDQPQHL. The CDR3 nucleotides read TGTGCCAGCAGAAGGGCAGGCGGGGATCAGCCCCAGCATTTG.

J is TRBJ2-7 and V is TRBV10-3; 7 nucleotides agree with TRBD2. Trimming took 11 bases from V and 2 from J; bases not matched to a gene: 12. CDR3 length: 14 residues. The germline gives CDR1 ENHRY, CDR2 SYGVKD. The CDR3 loop reads CAGGEGSNTYEQYF. The CDR3 DNA is TGTGCCGGGGGGGAGGGGTCAAATACCTACGAGCAGTACTTC.

This clonotype showed up just a few times. The rearrangement joins TRBV15 to TRBJ2-7, with 10 bases fitting TRBD1. The V gene end was trimmed by 5 bases and the J gene end by 5 bases; junction bases not matched to a gene: 9. Germline CDR1 and CDR2: LNHNV and YYDKDF (reference sequence). The CDR3 spans 15 residues. The CDR3 sequence: CATSPPGQGFHEQYF. The CDR3 nucleotides read TGTGCCACCAGCCCACCGGGACAGGGGTTCCACGAGCAGTACTTC.

This clonotype was observed a handful of times. The chain joins TRBV20-1 to TRBJ1-1; no clear D gene. The CDR3 has 13 residues. Germline assignment: CDR1 DFQATT and CDR2 SNEGSKA (reference sequence). Between the trimmed V and J ends, which lost 3 bases and 3 bases, there was a span of 11 bases. The CDR3 reads CSASDLADTEAFF. The CDR3 DNA reads as TGCAGTGCTAGTGACCTGGCTGACACTGAAGCTTTCTTT.

This clonotype has ten or more counts. The rearrangement joins TRBV20-1 to TRBJ1-4; TRBD1 agrees at 9 bases. CDR3 size: 13 residues. Germline V gene sequence: CDR1 DFQATT, CDR2 SNEGSKA (reference sequence). V dropped 4 bases and J dropped 5; count of bases not matched to a gene: 2. CDR3 nucleotides: TGCAGTGCTACCGGGACAGGGAATGAAAAACTGTTTTTT. Its translation: CSATGTGNEKLFF.

The chain combines TRBV28 with TRBJ2-7; possibly TRBD1 for D (5 bases). V lost 7 bases and J 4 bases, leaving 17 bases between the germline ends. From germline, CDR1 is MDHEN and CDR2 SYDVKM. The CDR3 runs to 14 residues. CDR3 sequence reads: CASTDSTVLYEQYF. The CDR3, as DNA: TGTGCCAGCACCGACAGTACCGTCCTTTACGAGCAGTACTTC.

The CDR3 DNA reads as TGCAGCGGCCTCAGGGGGATGGGAGAGACCCAGTACTTC. Translating gives CSGLRGMGETQYF. J is TRBJ2-5 and V is TRBV29-1; 7 positions agree with TRBD1. With 7 bases clipped from V and 4 bases from J, the junction kept 9 bases outside the gene matches. The CDR3 covers 13 residues. From germline, CDR1 is SQVTM and CDR2 ANQGSEA.

Points on this clonotype: Given the absence of the conserved phenylalanine or tryptophan at the CDR3 end, a read error is likely. The limits of the CDR3 on the DNA are not certain, so only TCRdb's listed CDR3 is given. The chain carries TRBV12-3 or TRBV12-4 and TRBJ2-7. The CDR3 is 9 amino acids in total, end residues counted. CDR3 protein: CASSLRVQS.

V is TRBV10-3 and J is TRBJ2-1; 7 bases line up with TRBD1. There are 17 residues in the CDR3. Trimming at V came to 10 bases and at J to 2 bases, leaving 17 bases not matched to a gene. CDR1 is ENHRY and CDR2 is SYGVKD in the germline V gene. For the CDR3, the DNA is TGTGCCACAGAAGGGGGCACCCGGACAGCCGCCTACAATGAGCAGTTCTTC. It is translated as CATEGGTRTAAYNEQFF.

V is TRBV5-1 and J is TRBJ2-1; 11 positions match TRBD2. This CDR3 contains 15 residues. Germline V CDR1 and CDR2: SGHRS, YFSETQ. J lost 10 bases, V lost 1 base, and 7 bases had no gene match. Here the CDR3 DNA reads TGCGCCAGCAGCTTGCGGGTAGCGGGGGGGCCGGAGCAGTTCTTC. This translates into CASSLRVAGGPEQFF. The variable domain in full, completed from reference TRBV5-1 and TRBJ2-1, reads KAGVTQTPRYLIKTRGQQVTLSCSPISGHRSVSWYQQTPGQGLQFLFEYFSETQRNKGNFPGRFSGRQFSNSRSEMNVSTLELGDSALYLCASSLRVAGGPEQFFGPGTRLTVL.

This chain's CDR3 is CASRPDLMNTEAFF. The CDR3 region has the DNA TGCGCCAGCAGGCCAGACTTAATGAACACTGAAGCTTTCTTT. The J gene is TRBJ1-1, the V gene TRBV5-1; D remains unclear. V was cut by 5 bases and J by 0 bases, with 11 bases left in between. The CDR3 contains 14 residues. From germline, CDR1 is SGHRS and CDR2 YFSETQ.

This clonotype has only a few counts. The genes are TRBV6-5 and TRBJ2-1, with D perhaps TRBD2 (5 bases). CDR3 length equals 11 residues. Germline V gene lookup returns CDR1 MNHEY and CDR2 SVGAGI. Trimming cost V 8 bases and J 7 bases, with 9 bases left between them. In DNA form, the CDR3 reads TGTGCCAGCGTCCGGGGTAATGAGCAGTTCTTC. Translation gives CASVRGNEQFF.